These 2 T cell receptor beta chains share one sample of origin, sequenced in a study of tumor-infiltrating lymphocytes in primary liver carcinoma. The blood RNA (from unsorted whole blood) was obtained, and germline DNA was also extracted. A primer in the constant region served to generate TCR beta cDNA from 450 to 600 ng of total RNA. Three-round nested multiplex PCR performed with slightly modified ARM-PCR produced the TCR beta libraries. The first two PCR rounds, roughly 9 cycles each, used TRBV1-TRBV30 forward primers and a C-beta reverse primer. MiXCR, run by TCRdb on the multiplex PCR reads, gives a single entry per CDR3 protein. The sample lists approximately 330,000 distinct CDR3 sequences, around 60% occurring once. The sequenced sample was peripheral blood. Receptors originate from a man aged 40-55 years with primary liver carcinoma and hepatitis B virus infection.

Comments on this clonotype: One junction end does not reproduce the germline sequence, and a read error may be involved. The rearrangement uses TRBV30 and TRBJ1-5; D call uncertain. The CDR3 runs to 16 residues. The V gene's germline CDR1 is GTSNPN and CDR2 SVGIG (reference sequence). This CDR3 is CAWSVRRTDSNQPRHF. DNA of the CDR3: TGTGCCTGGAGTGTACGAAGGACGGATAGCAATCAGCCCCGGCATTTT.

Notes on this clonotype: Given a much more abundant clone one base away, this may be a read error. This chain links TRBV10-3 with TRBJ1-5; D gene uncertain. The CDR3 runs 16 residues. The germline V gene has CDR1 ENHRY and CDR2 SYGVKD. The DNA of the CDR3 is TGTACCATCAGTGAGTCGGCTGGTCAGGCGGGGCAGCCCCAGCATTTT. As protein: CTISESAGQAGQPQHF.